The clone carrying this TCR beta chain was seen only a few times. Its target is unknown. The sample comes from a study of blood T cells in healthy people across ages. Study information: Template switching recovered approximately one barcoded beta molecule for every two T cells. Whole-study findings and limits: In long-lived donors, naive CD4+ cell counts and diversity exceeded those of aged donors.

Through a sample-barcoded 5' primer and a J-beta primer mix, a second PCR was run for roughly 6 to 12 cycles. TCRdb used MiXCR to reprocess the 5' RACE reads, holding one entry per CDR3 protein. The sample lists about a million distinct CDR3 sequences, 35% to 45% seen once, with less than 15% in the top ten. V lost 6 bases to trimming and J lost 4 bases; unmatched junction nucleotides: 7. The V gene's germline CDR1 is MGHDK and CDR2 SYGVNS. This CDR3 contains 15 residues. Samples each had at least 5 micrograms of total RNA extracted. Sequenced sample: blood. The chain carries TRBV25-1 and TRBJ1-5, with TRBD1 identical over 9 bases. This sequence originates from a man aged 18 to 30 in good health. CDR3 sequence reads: CASSDRGGENQPQHF. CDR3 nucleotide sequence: TGTGCCAGCAGCGACAGGGGGGGTGAAAATCAGCCCCAGCATTTT. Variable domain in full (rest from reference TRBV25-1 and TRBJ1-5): EADIYQTPRYLVIGTGKKITLECSQTMGHDKMYWYQQDPGMELHLIHYSYGVNSTEKGDLSSESTVSRIRTEHFPLTLESARPSHTSQYLCASSDRGGENQPQHFGDGTRLSIL.